This T cell receptor beta chain was sequenced during a study of tumor-infiltrating lymphocytes in glioblastoma multiforme. Study-level results: Unequal TCR RNA per T cell might skew measured clone sizes. T cells were not sorted into functional subsets.

TCRB libraries came from RNA via three nested multiplex PCR rounds. TCRB cDNA was made from 0.5 ug total RNA. Unique molecular identifiers were not described for the libraries. Via MiXCR, TCRdb re-called the multiplex PCR reads, giving one row per CDR3 protein. The sample lists approximately 30,000 distinct CDR3 sequences, about 58% seen once, with approximately 33% in the top ten. The germline V and J ends were trimmed by 1 base and 2 bases, with 12 bases remaining between them. CDR1 SEHNR and CDR2 FQNEAQ come from the germline V gene (reference sequence). This CDR3 contains 16 residues. On this clonotype itself: The antigen is not known. A much larger clonotype is one base distant, so this may be a read error.

This TCR came from a male donor with glioblastoma. Material: brain tumor tissue. This sequence joins TRBV7-9 and TRBJ1-5, with D possibly matching TRBD1 (6 bases). CDR3 sequence (DNA): TGTGCCAGCAGCTTAGGGGGGGCAGGGGGCAATCAGCCCCAGCATTTT. Amino acids: CASSLGGAGGNQPQHF.